The 32 T cell receptor beta chains in this list originate from one sample, sequenced in a study of OX40 agonist ivuxolimab in advanced cancers. Using immunoSEQ multiplex PCR, the repertoire was profiled, and TCRdb retains in-frame clones only, with some absent. Here the sample spans roughly 15,000 clones, around 80% being singletons. The sequencing used CD4+ or CD8+ T cells sorted from blood, collected in a trial of the OX40 agonist ivuxolimab. These receptors were taken from an adult with an advanced solid tumor such as melanoma, head and neck, liver or kidney cancer.

The chain has TRBV4-3 and TRBJ2-7; D uncertain. The CDR3 is made up of 15 amino acids. Germline V CDR1 and CDR2: LGHNA, YSLEER. Trimming left V 0 bases short and J 7 bases short, with 16 bases between. CDR3 nucleotide sequence: TGCGCCAGCAGCCAAGACTCCGGTACAACGGGTGAGCAGTACTTC. Translated, it gives CASSQDSGTTGEQYF.

This clone has more than one count but fewer than ten. The rearrangement joins TRBV11-3 to TRBJ2-3; D is possibly TRBD2 (6 bases). Trimming shortened V by 6 bases and J by 2 bases, and 15 bases separated the two germline ends. Per germline, CDR1 SGHNT and CDR2 YENEEA. The CDR3 contains 15 residues. The CDR3: CASSLAGTPTDTQYF. The CDR3 nucleotides are TGTGCCAGCAGTCTGGCGGGAACCCCCACAGATACGCAGTATTTT.

This clone was recorded a few times. This rearrangement joins TRBV4-3 to TRBJ1-4, with D unclear. Germline values: CDR1 LGHNA, CDR2 YSLEER. The CDR3 contains 13 residues. Trimming shortened V by 3 bases and J by 5 bases, and 7 bases separated the two germline ends. The CDR3 bases are TGCGCCAGCAGCCAGGATGGAAATGAAAAACTGTTTTTT. Protein: CASSQDGNEKLFF.

The gene calls are TRBV5-1 and TRBJ1-1; D perhaps matches TRBD1 (6 bases). V lost 5 bases, J lost 0 bases, and 8 bases lay in between. CDR1 is SGHRS and CDR2 is YFSETQ in the germline V gene. The CDR3 covers 13 residues. CDR3 nucleotide sequence: TGCGCCAGCAGTGGGGGCATGAACACTGAAGCTTTCTTT. As protein: CASSGGMNTEAFF.

The genes are TRBV7-9 and TRBJ1-5, with D unclear. The V end was cut by 5 bases, the J end by 4 bases, with 12 bases between. CDR1 is SEHNR and CDR2 is FQNEAQ in the germline V gene (reference sequence). The CDR3 has 14 amino acids. The CDR3 DNA reads TGTGCCAGCAGCGGTAGCAGAGATAATCAGCCCCAGCATTTT. This sequence encodes CASSGSRDNQPQHF.

The chain recombines TRBV13 with TRBJ2-7; no reliable D call. This CDR3 has 11 residues. The germline gives CDR1 PRHDT, CDR2 FYEKMQ (reference sequence). Trimming shortened V by 5 bases and J by 6 bases, and 8 bases separated the two germline ends. The CDR3 is CASSPRSEQYF. The CDR3 bases are TGTGCCAGCAGCCCCCGGTCCGAGCAGTACTTC.

This rearrangement joins TRBV7-8 to TRBJ2-1, with D possibly being TRBD2 (6 bases). Germline CDR1 and CDR2: SGHVS and FQNEAQ. The CDR3 has 14 residues. The V and J ends lost 3 bases and 6 bases respectively, with 12 bases between them. CDR3 sequence: CASSFLNSGNEQFF. The CDR3 region has the DNA TGTGCCAGCAGCTTTCTTAATAGCGGCAATGAGCAGTTCTTC.

The J gene is TRBJ2-3, the V gene TRBV4-3; 13 nucleotides line up with TRBD2. CDR1 is LGHNA and CDR2 is YSLEER in the germline V gene. This CDR3 comprises 16 residues. After removal of 4 bases from V and 6 bases from J, the junction contained 7 bases not matched to a gene. The CDR3 loop reads CASSPRLAGGLDTQYF. The CDR3 coding sequence is TGCGCCAGCAGCCCCCGACTAGCGGGAGGATTGGATACGCAGTATTTT.

The chain combines TRBV27 with TRBJ2-5; 7 bases fit TRBD2. The end of the DNA aligns better with TRBJ2-7, so the J call may be wrong. Germline V gene lookup returns CDR1 MNHEY and CDR2 SMNVEV (reference sequence). CDR3 length equals 15 residues. The chain's CDR3 is CASRGTGMPGGEQYF. CDR3 sequence (DNA): TGTGCCAGCAGGGGCACAGGAATGCCGGGAGGCGAGCAGTACTTC.

The chain links TRBV27 to TRBJ2-7; D may be TRBD2 (8 bases). The V gene lost 3 bases and the J gene lost 2 bases, with 14 bases spanning the gap. The CDR3 runs to 15 residues. The V gene's germline CDR1 is MNHEY and CDR2 SMNVEV (reference sequence). CDR3 sequence: CASSFSGGLAYEQYF. The DNA for the CDR3 is TGTGCCAGCAGTTTCTCAGGGGGACTAGCCTACGAGCAGTACTTC.

The chain is built from TRBV25-1 and TRBJ2-2; D perhaps matches TRBD2 (6 bases). The CDR3 has 13 amino acids. V gave up 2 bases and J gave up 7 bases, with 8 bases separating them. Germline loops: CDR1 MGHDK, CDR2 SYGVNS. DNA of the CDR3: TGTGCCAGCAGTGAAATGCGGGGCGGGGAGCTGTTTTTT. This encodes CASSEMRGGELFF. The full variable domain, in which reference TRBV25-1 and TRBJ2-2 provide the parts outside the CDR3, is EADIYQTPRYLVIGTGKKITLECSQTMGHDKMYWYQQDPGMELHLIHYSYGVNSTEKGDLSSESTVSRIRTEHFPLTLESARPSHTSQYLCASSEMRGGELFFGEGSRLTVL.

The V call is TRBV5-6, the J call TRBJ2-7; D gene uncertain. Trimming took off 2 bases at V and 1 base at J, with 7 bases between the two ends. Looked up from germline, CDR1 is SGHDT and CDR2 is YYEEEE. The CDR3 has 13 residues. CDR3 sequence: CASSFPTSYEQYF. DNA of the CDR3: TGTGCCAGCAGCTTTCCCACATCCTACGAGCAGTACTTC.

This chain uses TRBV7-2 with TRBJ1-4; no reliable D call. This CDR3 is built from 18 residues. V lost 1 base and J lost 0, with 15 bases in between. In germline, CDR1 is SGHTA, CDR2 FQGNSA. The CDR3: CASSLGSSGSPTNEKLFF. The CDR3 bases are TGTGCCAGCAGCTTAGGCTCGTCGGGGTCCCCAACTAATGAAAAACTGTTTTTT.

On this clone: One end of the junction varies from germline; a read error may be responsible. V gene TRBV18 combines with J gene TRBJ1-5, with 8 nucleotides matching TRBD1. CDR1 is KGHSH, CDR2 LQKENI, per germline. The CDR3 consists of 14 residues. CDR3 in DNA: TGTGCCAGCCCACCGATGACAGGGGATCAGCCCCAGCATTTT. As protein: CASPPMTGDQPQHF.

The rearrangement joins TRBV11-1 to TRBJ2-5, with D hard to call. The V end lost 4 bases, the J end lost 7 bases, and 16 bases lay between the germline ends. This CDR3 spans 14 amino acids. The germline CDR1 and CDR2 sequences are SGHAT and FQDESV (reference sequence). In nucleotides, the CDR3 is TGTGCCAGCAGCTCAGACACCGGCCAAAGGACCCAGTACTTC. It codes for CASSSDTGQRTQYF. Complete variable domain (other parts from reference TRBV11-1 and TRBJ2-5): EAEVAQSPRYKITEKSQAVAFWCDPISGHATLYWYRQILGQGPELLVQFQDESVVDDSQLPKDRFSAERLKGVDSTLKIQPAELGDSAMYLCASSSDTGQRTQYFGPGTRLLVL.

The chain has TRBV28 and TRBJ2-5; 12 bases match TRBD2. The V segment lost 5 bases and the J segment 5 bases; nucleotides outside the gene matches: 6. The CDR3 totals 15 residues. Germline V lookup: CDR1 MDHEN, CDR2 SYDVKM. CDR3 DNA: TGTGCCAGCAGTCCGAGACTAGCGGGAGAGGAGACCCAGTACTTC. Amino acids: CASSPRLAGEETQYF.

The V gene is TRBV6-5, the J gene TRBJ1-5; D gene unclear. The germline V gene has CDR1 MNHEY and CDR2 SVGAGI. V was cut by 8 bases and J by 6 bases, with 14 bases left in between. The CDR3 spans 13 residues. The CDR3 here is CASSLGGGQPQHF. In DNA, the CDR3 is TGTGCCAGCTCCCTTGGAGGCGGTCAGCCCCAGCATTTT.

The chain combines TRBV18 with TRBJ1-3; TRBD1 might be the D (5 bases). V was cut by 3 bases and J by 5 bases, with 8 bases left in between. This CDR3 region has 13 residues. Germline CDR1 KGHSH, CDR2 LQKENI. For the CDR3, the DNA is TGTGCCAGCTCACCGACAGCCCGAAACACCATATATTTT. Amino acid sequence: CASSPTARNTIYF.

This clone was seen just once. The CDR3 loop reads CASSVGGSGANVLTF. CDR3 bases: TGTGCCAGCAGCGTAGGAGGGTCTGGGGCCAACGTCCTGACTTTC. The genes are TRBV9 and TRBJ2-6, with a possible D match to TRBD2 (5 bases). The germline V and J ends were trimmed by 0 bases and 1 base, with 5 bases remaining between them. Germline V gives CDR1 SGDLS, CDR2 YYNGEE. This CDR3 region has 15 residues.

The chain uses TRBV11-2 and TRBJ1-1, with D perhaps matching TRBD1 (5 bases). The germline V gene encodes CDR1 SGHAT and CDR2 FQNNGV. Trimming pared 5 bases from V and 3 bases from J, leaving 7 bases between. The CDR3 contains 12 residues. The CDR3 DNA reads as TGTGCCAGCAGCCGCAGGGACACTGAAGCTTTCTTT. As protein: CASSRRDTEAFF.

A single count supports this clone. The chain uses TRBV7-3 and TRBJ2-1; 7 bases are shared with TRBD2. This CDR3 region has 14 residues. V was clipped by 1 base and J by 4 bases; unmatched bases: 1. Germline CDR1 reads SGHTA; CDR2 reads FQGTGA. This CDR3 reads CASSLRGGYNEQFF. DNA of the CDR3: TGTGCCAGCAGCTTAAGGGGGGGTTACAATGAGCAGTTCTTC.

As DNA, the CDR3 is TGCGCCAGCAGCTCCTACGAGCAGTACTTC. Translating it yields CASSSYEQYF. The gene calls are TRBV5-1 and TRBJ2-5, with D hard to call. The J call may be mistaken, given a closer DNA end match to TRBJ2-7. The CDR3 runs 10 residues. Germline V CDR1 and CDR2: SGHRS, YFSETQ.

Only a few counts were recorded for this clone. V gene TRBV28 combines with J gene TRBJ2-5; TRBD1 might be the D (6 bases). Looked up from germline, CDR1 is MDHEN and CDR2 is SYDVKM. The CDR3 contains 16 residues. V lost 4 bases to trimming and J lost 1 base, with 16 bases between them. The CDR3 is CASSYLYRVTQETQYF. The CDR3 DNA is TGTGCCAGCAGTTACCTCTACAGGGTTACCCAAGAGACCCAGTACTTC. Filled out from reference TRBV28 and TRBJ2-5, the complete variable domain reads DVKVTQSSRYLVKRTGEKVFLECVQDMDHENMFWYRQDPGLGLRLIYFSYDVKMKEKGDIPEGYSVSREKKERFSLILESASTNQTSMYLCASSYLYRVTQETQYFGPGTRLLVL.

CDR3 in amino acids: CASSPDLFSYEQYF. The CDR3, as DNA: TGTGCCAGTAGTCCCGATCTGTTCTCCTACGAGCAGTACTTC. The rearrangement links TRBV19 to TRBJ2-7; no clear D gene. With 5 bases removed from V and 0 bases from J, the gap between germline ends came to 11 bases. The CDR3 is 14 amino acids. Germline loops: CDR1 LNHDA, CDR2 SQIVND (reference sequence).

J is TRBJ1-5 and V is TRBV6-5; no firm D call. This CDR3 region has 13 residues. V was trimmed by 0 bases and J by 5 bases, leaving 5 bases between them. CDR1 and CDR2 (germline): MNHEY, SVGAGI. The chain's CDR3 is CASSYSIDQPQHF. CDR3 nucleotides: TGTGCCAGCAGTTACTCGATCGATCAGCCCCAGCATTTT.

The chain carries TRBV6-6 and TRBJ2-2; D not certain. The CDR3 has 15 residues. V lost 2 bases and J 1 base, leaving 8 bases between the germline ends. Germline V gene data show CDR1 as MNHNY and CDR2 as SVGAGI (reference sequence). In nucleotides, the CDR3 is TGTGCCAGCAGTTACGAGGAGCTGAACACCGGGGAGCTGTTTTTT. Amino acid sequence: CASSYEELNTGELFF.

The V and J genes are TRBV9 and TRBJ2-3, with 10 bases lining up with TRBD2. The CDR3 runs 16 residues. Germline-derived CDR1 and CDR2 are SGDLS and YYNGEE. Trimming at V came to 0 bases and at J to 5 bases, leaving 6 bases not matched to a gene. CDR3 coding DNA: TGTGCCAGCAGCGTAGAAAGCGGGGGGGCAAGAGATACGCAGTATTTT. Translating gives CASSVESGGARDTQYF.

The chain couples TRBV6-1 to TRBJ1-2, with 8 bases identical to TRBD1. The CDR3 runs to 13 residues. The trim removed 6 bases at V and 6 bases at J, leaving 6 bases unmatched. CDR1 and CDR2 (germline): MNHNS, SASEGT. As DNA, the CDR3 is TGTGCCAGCAGGGACAGGGAGCCTAATGGCTACACCTTC. Translation gives CASRDREPNGYTF.

The chain carries TRBV11-1 and TRBJ1-2, with 7 bases identical to TRBD1. CDR1 SGHAT and CDR2 FQDESV come from the germline V gene (reference sequence). The CDR3 has 15 amino acids. V gave up 5 bases and J gave up 4 bases; unmatched junction bases: 10. The CDR3 DNA reads TGTGCCAGCAGCGGGGACCGGGACAGACTCTATGGCTACACCTTC. It is translated as CASSGDRDRLYGYTF.

V and J are TRBV19 and TRBJ2-5; D is unclear. Looked up from germline, CDR1 is LNHDA and CDR2 is SQIVND (reference sequence). This CDR3 is 14 amino acids long. The V end lost 4 bases, the J end lost 4 bases, and 13 bases lay between the germline ends. DNA of the CDR3: TGTGCCAGTAGTAATATGGGCGGTGGAGAGACCCAGTACTTC. It translates to CASSNMGGGETQYF.

In this sample, this clone is medium-sized (0.01 to 0.1%). The CDR3 sequence is CASSGGTDEKLFF. The CDR3, as DNA: TGTGCCAGCAGCGGGGGGACGGATGAAAAACTGTTTTTT. V and J are TRBV9 and TRBJ1-4; TRBD1 might be the D (5 bases). Germline V gene sequence: CDR1 SGDLS, CDR2 YYNGEE. V dropped 3 bases and J dropped 6 bases, with 9 bases sitting between them. There are 13 residues in the CDR3. Looking up the rest from reference TRBV9 and TRBJ1-4 gives the full variable domain: DSGVTQTPKHLITATGQRVTLRCSPRSGDLSVYWYQQSLDQGLQFLIQYYNGEERAKGNILERFSAQQFPDLHSELNLSSLELGDSALYFCASSGGTDEKLFFGSGTQLSVL.

V gene TRBV19 combines with J gene TRBJ1-5; D remains ambiguous. V dropped 3 bases and J dropped 0 bases, with 6 bases sitting between them. This CDR3 spans 14 amino acids. The V gene's germline CDR1 is LNHDA and CDR2 SQIVND (reference sequence). The CDR3 reads CASSIEGSNQPQHF. DNA for the CDR3: TGTGCCAGTAGTATTGAGGGTAGCAATCAGCCCCAGCATTTT.